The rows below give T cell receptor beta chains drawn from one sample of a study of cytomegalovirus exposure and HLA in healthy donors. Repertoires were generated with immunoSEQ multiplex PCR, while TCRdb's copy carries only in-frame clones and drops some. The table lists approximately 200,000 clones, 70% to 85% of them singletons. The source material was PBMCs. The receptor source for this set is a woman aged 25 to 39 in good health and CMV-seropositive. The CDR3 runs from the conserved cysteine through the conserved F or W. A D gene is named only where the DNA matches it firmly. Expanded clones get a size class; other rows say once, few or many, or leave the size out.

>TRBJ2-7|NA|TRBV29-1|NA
CSVQQVSPYEQYF
TGCAGCGTGCAACAGGTTTCTCCCTACGAGCAGTACTTC
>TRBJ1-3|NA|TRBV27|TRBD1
CASSLQGALGNTIYF
TGTGCCAGCAGTCTGCAGGGGGCGCTGGGAAACACCATATATTTT
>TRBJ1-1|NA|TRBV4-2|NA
CASRHVGSVQRAFF
TGTGCCAGCAGGCATGTCGGGTCGGTCCAAAGGGCTTTCTTT
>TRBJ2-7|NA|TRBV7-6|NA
CASSLRYIGDYEQYF
TGTGCCAGCAGCTTAAGGTATATAGGAGACTACGAGCAGTACTTC
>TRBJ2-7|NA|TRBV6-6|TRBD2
CASSYLQREGYEQYF
TGTGCCAGCAGTTACCTCCAGCGGGAGGGTTACGAGCAGTACTTC
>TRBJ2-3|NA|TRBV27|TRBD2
CASSLWRGASTDTQYF
TGTGCCAGCAGCCTTTGGCGGGGGGCATCCACAGATACGCAGTATTTT
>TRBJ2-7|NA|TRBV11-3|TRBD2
CASSRRGTEQYF
TGTGCCAGCTCCCGGCGGGGGACCGAGCAGTACTTC
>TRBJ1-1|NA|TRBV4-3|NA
CASSPGQIRTEAFF
TGCGCCAGCAGCCCGGGACAAATTCGCACTGAAGCTTTCTTT
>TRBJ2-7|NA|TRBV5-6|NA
CASSFVSGDPYEQYF
TGTGCCAGCAGCTTTGTCAGCGGAGATCCCTACGAGCAGTACTTC
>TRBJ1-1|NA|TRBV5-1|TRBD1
CASSSGQLNTEAFF
TGCGCCAGCAGCTCGGGACAGTTGAACACTGAAGCTTTCTTT
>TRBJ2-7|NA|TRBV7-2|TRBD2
CASSLAVGGVEDEQYF
TGTGCCAGCAGCTTAGCGGTCGGGGGGGTAGAGGACGAGCAGTACTTC
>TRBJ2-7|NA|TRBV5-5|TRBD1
CASSFGQGPYEQYF
TGTGCCAGCAGCTTTGGACAGGGACCCTACGAGCAGTACTTC
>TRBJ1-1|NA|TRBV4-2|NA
CASSPGRGMTEAFF
TGTGCCAGCAGCCCGGGGCGGGGGATGACTGAAGCTTTCTTT
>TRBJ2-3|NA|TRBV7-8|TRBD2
CASSLWGGRDTQYF
TGTGCCAGCAGCTTATGGGGGGGGAGAGATACGCAGTATTTT
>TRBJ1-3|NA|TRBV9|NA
CASSAGDYGNTIYF
TGTGCCAGCAGCGCCGGTGACTACGGAAACACCATATATTTT
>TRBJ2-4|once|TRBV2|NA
CASSESPGMAKNIQYF
TGTGCCAGCAGTGAAAGCCCGGGTATGGCCAAAAACATTCAGTACTTC
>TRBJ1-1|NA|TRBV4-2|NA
CASSQEGGAFF
TGTGCCAGCAGCCAAGAGGGGGGGGCTTTCTTT
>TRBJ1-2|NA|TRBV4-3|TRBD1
CASSPGTEGIYGYTF
TGCGCCAGCAGCCCAGGGACAGAGGGAATATATGGCTACACCTTC
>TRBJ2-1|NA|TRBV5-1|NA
CASRGGNEQFF
TGCGCCAGCAGGGGGGGCAATGAGCAGTTCTTC
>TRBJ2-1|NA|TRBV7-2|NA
CASSLVGSDYNEQFF
TGTGCCAGCAGCTTAGTCGGGAGTGACTACAATGAGCAGTTCTTC
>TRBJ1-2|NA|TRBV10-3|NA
CAIRRRESNYGYTF
TGTGCCATCCGTAGACGGGAGTCGAACTATGGCTACACCTTC
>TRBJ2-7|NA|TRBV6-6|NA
CASSYSGQPYEQYF
TGTGCCAGCAGTTACTCTGGGCAGCCCTACGAGCAGTACTTC